This is a list of T cell receptor beta chains from one sample in a study of control samples from healthy donors and cancer patients. This table comes from immunoSEQ multiplex PCR, and its TCRdb copy is limited to in-frame clones, with some not included. The sample yields 150,000 or so clones, more than 85% seen once. Input material: blood. These receptors all stem from a woman aged 25 to 45 in good health. CDR3s include the opening cysteine and the closing phenylalanine or tryptophan. D genes are given only for firm matches. Clone size is stated in some rows and not others, as once, few, many or a class when expanded.

J	V	size	D	CDR3	DNA
TRBJ2-1	TRBV10-3	.	TRBD2	CAISESAGGPRDEQFF	TGTGCCATCAGTGAGTCTGCGGGAGGGCCTAGGGATGAGCAGTTCTTC
TRBJ2-2	TRBV29-1	.	TRBD2	CSALAGGQTGELFF	TGCAGCGCTCTAGCGGGAGGGCAGACCGGGGAGCTGTTTTTT
TRBJ2-2	TRBV7-3	once	.	CASSLYRGTDTGELFF	TGTGCCAGCAGCTTATACCGGGGAACGGACACCGGGGAGCTGTTTTTT
TRBJ2-3	TRBV28	.	.	CASTPRGGWGTPDTQYF	TGTGCCAGCACCCCCCGAGGGGGGTGGGGGACCCCAGATACGCAGTATTTT
TRBJ1-1	TRBV28	.	.	CASSPHLLNTEAFF	TGTGCCAGCAGTCCCCATCTTCTGAACACTGAAGCTTTCTTT
TRBJ1-1	TRBV10-3	.	.	CAISESNVNTEAFF	TGTGCCATCAGTGAGTCAAATGTGAACACTGAAGCTTTCTTT
TRBJ1-4	TRBV6-5	few	.	CASSSGQFTYNEKLFF	TGTGCCAGCAGTTCAGGACAGTTCACCTATAATGAAAAACTGTTTTTT
TRBJ2-1	TRBV11-3	.	TRBD1	CASSLQGQGIGNEQFF	TGTGCCAGCAGCTTACAGGGACAGGGAATCGGGAATGAGCAGTTCTTC
TRBJ1-2	TRBV6-1	once	.	CASSELVNYGYTF	TGTGCCAGCAGTGAATTGGTTAACTATGGCTACACCTTC
TRBJ1-5	TRBV14	.	.	CASSSSGGNQPQHF	TGTGCCAGCAGCAGTTCTGGGGGAAATCAGCCCCAGCATTTT
TRBJ1-5	TRBV10-3	.	TRBD1	CAISNPGQGSNQPQHF	TGTGCCATCAGTAATCCGGGACAGGGCAGCAATCAGCCCCAGCATTTT
TRBJ2-3	TRBV10-3	few	TRBD1	CAMIRDSDTDTQYF	TGTGCCATGATCCGGGACAGTGACACAGATACGCAGTATTTT
TRBJ2-5	TRBV11-3	.	TRBD1	CASSAGQGESETQYF	TGTGCCAGCAGCGCGGGACAGGGAGAGTCAGAGACCCAGTACTTC
TRBJ2-7	TRBV19	.	.	CASSIDRGVYEQYF	TGTGCCAGTAGTATAGATCGGGGTGTATACGAGCAGTACTTC
TRBJ2-7	TRBV9	.	.	CASSVVGGEQYF	TGTGCCAGCAGCGTAGTAGGGGGCGAGCAGTACTTC
TRBJ1-4	TRBV6-2/TRBV6-3	.	.	CASSYSSGRSWDEKLFF	TGTGCCAGCAGTTACTCGAGTGGTAGGAGCTGGGATGAAAAACTGTTTTTT
TRBJ1-6	TRBV5-6	.	.	CASSPGEYNSPLHF	TGTGCCAGCAGCCCGGGGGAGTATAATTCACCCCTCCACTTT
TRBJ1-4	TRBV4-1	.	TRBD1	CASSNRDRGLDEKLFF	TGCGCCAGCAGCAACCGGGACAGGGGGCTCGATGAAAAACTGTTTTTT
TRBJ1-4	TRBV11-2	once	TRBD1	CASSSPTRGLTNEKLFF	TGTGCCAGCAGCTCACCGACCAGGGGGCTCACTAATGAAAAACTGTTTTTT
TRBJ1-2	TRBV7-3	.	TRBD1	CASSSGQGHGYTF	TGTGCCAGCAGCTCTGGACAGGGCCATGGCTACACCTTC
TRBJ2-3	TRBV5-4	.	.	CASSLSTDTQYF	TGTGCCAGCAGCTTGAGCACAGATACGCAGTATTTT
TRBJ1-5	TRBV19	.	.	CASSISGSALGPQHF	TGTGCCAGTAGTATTAGCGGCAGTGCCCTAGGGCCCCAGCATTTT
TRBJ1-5	TRBV6-5	once	.	CASSWLAPRQPQHF	TGTGCCAGCAGTTGGCTCGCCCCGCGTCAGCCCCAGCATTTT
TRBJ1-2	TRBV3-1/TRBV3-2	.	TRBD1	CASSQRGTGNGYTF	TGTGCCAGCAGCCAGAGAGGGACAGGGAATGGCTACACCTTC
TRBJ2-1	TRBV30	.	.	CAWSRVSGYNEQFF	TGTGCCTGGAGTAGAGTCTCCGGTTACAATGAGCAGTTCTTC
TRBJ2-1	TRBV7-9	.	.	CASSLSIGAGVEQFF	TGTGCCAGCAGCTTATCTATTGGAGCAGGGGTGGAGCAGTTCTTC
TRBJ1-3	TRBV28	.	.	CATAPQLSGNTIYF	TGTGCCACAGCCCCACAGCTCTCTGGAAACACCATATATTTT
TRBJ2-7	TRBV28	once	TRBD2	CASRAGRVREQYF	TGTGCCAGCCGGGCCGGGAGGGTGAGGGAGCAGTACTTC
TRBJ1-2	TRBV28	.	.	CASSLTGNGYTF	TGTGCCAGCAGTTTGACGGGGAACGGCTACACCTTC
TRBJ1-2	TRBV5-1	.	.	CASSLAGENYGYTF	TGCGCCAGCAGCTTAGCGGGGGAGAACTATGGCTACACCTTC
TRBJ2-1	TRBV15	.	.	CATSRAGKGYNEQFF	TGTGCCACCAGCAGAGCCGGGAAAGGATACAATGAGCAGTTCTTC
TRBJ2-7	TRBV19	.	.	CASSGTITYEQYF	TGTGCCAGTTCGGGAACCATCACCTACGAGCAGTACTTC
TRBJ2-7	TRBV6-2/TRBV6-3	.	TRBD1	CASSYTNRGLEQYF	TGTGCCAGCAGTTACACAAACAGGGGGCTCGAGCAGTACTTC
TRBJ2-1	TRBV7-9	.	TRBD2	CASSLPVAGESNEQFF	TGTGCCAGCAGCCTCCCAGTAGCGGGAGAGAGTAATGAGCAGTTCTTC
TRBJ2-1	TRBV7-7	.	TRBD2	CASSPGSSGTSEQFF	TGTGCTAGCAGCCCAGGGTCTAGCGGGACATCCGAGCAGTTCTTC
TRBJ1-2	TRBV6-1	.	.	CASSEGGQVYGYTF	TGTGCCAGCAGTGAAGGGGGTCAAGTCTATGGCTACACCTTC
TRBJ2-7	TRBV4-2	.	TRBD2	CASSPGLALEQYF	TGTGCCAGCAGCCCGGGACTAGCCCTCGAGCAGTACTTC
TRBJ2-1	TRBV2	.	TRBD2	CASSEELQLALAGGSYNEQFF	TGTGCCAGCAGTGAAGAGTTACAGCTAGCTCTAGCGGGAGGATCCTACAATGAGCAGTTCTTC
TRBJ2-7	TRBV29-1	.	TRBD1	CSVEELGQGTYEQYF	TGCAGCGTTGAAGAACTCGGACAGGGAACCTACGAGCAGTACTTC
TRBJ2-7	TRBV7-9	.	.	CANSKEQGRDEQYF	TGTGCCAACAGCAAGGAACAGGGGAGGGACGAGCAGTACTTC
TRBJ1-1	TRBV4-1	.	.	CASSPVWGQNTEAFF	TGCGCCAGCAGCCCCGTGTGGGGCCAGAACACTGAAGCTTTCTTT
TRBJ2-3	TRBV18	.	TRBD2	CASSPGLETQYF	TGTGCCAGCTCACCGGGACTAGAAACGCAGTATTTT
TRBJ1-2	TRBV7-2	.	.	CASSFGGRPRGYTF	TGTGCCAGCAGCTTCGGGGGACGCCCTAGAGGCTACACCTTC
TRBJ1-1	TRBV18	.	.	CASSPPIEVEAFF	TGTGCCAGCTCACCACCGATAGAGGTTGAAGCTTTCTTT
TRBJ1-1	TRBV5-1	.	TRBD1	CASSLADRRVSTEAFF	TGCGCCAGCAGCTTGGCGGACAGGAGGGTAAGCACTGAAGCTTTCTTT
TRBJ2-3	TRBV14	.	.	CASSQAPPSGTDTQYF	TGTGCCAGCAGCCAAGCCCCCCCTAGCGGCACAGATACGCAGTATTTT
TRBJ2-2	TRBV2	.	.	CASTFYVDTGELFF	TGTGCCAGCACCTTTTACGTAGACACCGGGGAGCTGTTTTTT
TRBJ2-1	TRBV19	.	TRBD1	CASSIDGDSESYNEQFF	TGTGCCAGTAGTATAGACGGGGACAGCGAATCCTACAATGAGCAGTTCTTC
TRBJ2-7	TRBV7-9	.	.	CASSSLDSSYEQYF	TGTGCCAGCAGCTCACTGGACAGCTCCTACGAGCAGTACTTC
TRBJ2-3	TRBV10-3	.	.	CAISAPAGSGTDTQYF	TGTGCCATCAGTGCGCCGGCGGGATCCGGCACAGATACGCAGTATTTT
TRBJ2-7	TRBV6-5	.	TRBD2	CASGTSGNYEQYF	TGTGCCAGCGGGACTAGCGGGAACTACGAGCAGTACTTC
TRBJ2-2	TRBV9	.	TRBD2	CASSGLAGGPVTGELFF	TGTGCCAGCAGCGGACTAGCGGGAGGCCCCGTAACCGGGGAGCTGTTTTTT
TRBJ1-2	TRBV3-1/TRBV3-2	.	.	CASSPWDGPYYGYTF	TGTGCCAGCAGCCCCTGGGACGGACCCTACTATGGCTACACCTTC
TRBJ2-4	TRBV11-2	.	.	CASSLTPKNIQYF	TGTGCCAGCAGCTTAACCCCCAAAAACATTCAGTACTTC
TRBJ2-3	TRBV18	.	.	CASSPQGGSTDTQYF	TGTGCCAGCTCACCGCAAGGGGGATCCACAGATACGCAGTATTTT
TRBJ2-3	TRBV3-1/TRBV3-2	.	TRBD1	CASSRQGQTYTDTQYF	TGTGCCAGCAGCCGACAGGGACAAACCTACACAGATACGCAGTATTTT
TRBJ1-1	TRBV4-1	.	.	CASSQDLGARSLTTEAFF	TGCGCCAGCAGCCAAGACCTGGGGGCGCGGAGTTTAACCACTGAAGCTTTCTTT
TRBJ1-5	TRBV29-1	.	TRBD1	CSVTGQGPNQPQHF	TGCAGCGTTACGGGACAGGGTCCAAATCAGCCCCAGCATTTT
TRBJ2-5	TRBV28	.	.	CASSLGGPQETQYF	TGTGCCAGCAGTTTGGGGGGTCCCCAAGAGACCCAGTACTTC